Listed here are 12 T cell receptor beta chains from one sample, sequenced in a study of T cell repertoires in cytomegalovirus infection. TCRdb recomputed calls from the reads with MiXCR, one row per CDR3 protein. The sample holds about 160,000 distinct CDR3 sequences, roughly 22% seen once. Antigens for these TCRs are unknown. Sequencing was performed on CD8+ T cells from cultured PBMCs, taken from culture after CMV antigen stimulation. Every receptor here comes from a human donor in good health (CMV status not recorded). Some clones in this sample may be carry-over from other donors' samples.

The V and J genes are TRBV28 and TRBJ1-2; 7 bases are a match to TRBD1. CDR1 MDHEN and CDR2 SYDVKM come from the germline V gene. Trimming took 6 bases from V and 3 from J; bases not matched to a gene: 7. This CDR3 contains 14 residues. The CDR3 sequence is CASRTGPGDYGYTF. The CDR3 DNA reads as TGTGCCAGCAGGACAGGGCCCGGAGACTATGGCTACACCTTC.

Many counts were recorded for this clonotype. This chain joins TRBV6-6 and TRBJ2-5; 9 bases are shared with TRBD1. Germline V gene sequence: CDR1 MNHNY, CDR2 SVGAGI (reference sequence). The junction had 14 bases not matched to a gene; V was cut back by 8 bases and J by 4 bases. This CDR3 comprises 16 residues. Here the CDR3 DNA reads TGTGCCAGCTCGTCTCCGGGACAGGGAGGAGGAGAGACCCAGTACTTC. Its protein is CASSSPGQGGGETQYF.

The chain links TRBV24-1 to TRBJ2-3; no firm D call. The CDR3 runs to 11 residues. V was pared by 0 bases and J by 8 bases, with 2 bases between. The germline CDR1 and CDR2 sequences are KGHDR and SFDVKD. The CDR3 DNA reads TGTGCCACCAGTGATTTGCGTACGCAGTATTTT. Protein: CATSDLRTQYF.

This clonotype turned up a few times. The rearrangement uses TRBV6-2 or TRBV6-3 and TRBJ1-5; D is undetermined. Germline-derived CDR1 and CDR2 are MNHEY and SVGEGT. The CDR3 spans 15 residues. Trimming shortened V by 2 bases and J by 0 bases, and 8 bases separated the two germline ends. The CDR3 DNA reads as TGTGCCAGCAGTTACCCGGGATATAGCAATCAGCCCCAGCATTTT. Amino acid sequence: CASSYPGYSNQPQHF.

Notes on this clonotype: The junction departs from the called germline gene at one end, perhaps through a read error. The rearrangement links TRBV5-3 to TRBJ1-1; 7 nucleotides match TRBD1. TRBV5-3 is given ORF status, its function remaining uncertain. This CDR3 contains 15 residues. CDR3 bases: TGTGCCAGCAGCTTGGGAGGGACAGAGAACACTGAAGCTTTCTTT. Its protein product is CASSLGGTENTEAFF.

This chain links TRBV12-3 or TRBV12-4 with TRBJ1-2, with D uncertain. The CDR3 consists of 13 residues. The germline V and J ends were trimmed by 6 bases and 10 bases, with 18 bases remaining between them. DNA of the CDR3: TGTGCCAGCAGCCCCGACGGCCGCCTCGTCTACACCTTC. Translation: CASSPDGRLVYTF.

The rearrangement links TRBV18 to TRBJ2-2, with 11 bases matching TRBD1. Germline V lookup: CDR1 KGHSH, CDR2 LQKENI. V dropped 1 base and J dropped 4; count of bases not matched to a gene: 8. The CDR3 runs to 18 residues. The CDR3 DNA sequence: TGTGCCAGCTCACCACAACACCGGACAGGGGGCCTCACCGGGGAGCTGTTTTTT. Its protein is CASSPQHRTGGLTGELFF.

This clonotype has only a few counts. The rearrangement uses TRBV6-1 and TRBJ2-1; D remains ambiguous. The CDR3 totals 14 residues. V was trimmed by 3 bases and J by 3 bases, leaving 9 bases between them. The germline V gene has CDR1 MNHNS and CDR2 SASEGT. The chain's CDR3 is CASSDRRIYNEQFF. CDR3 in DNA: TGTGCCAGCAGTGATCGTAGGATCTACAATGAGCAGTTCTTC.

The chain uses TRBV7-2 and TRBJ1-1; D is unclear. Germline values: CDR1 SGHTA, CDR2 FQGNSA. The CDR3 runs to 11 residues. V gave up 4 bases and J gave up 8 bases, with 8 bases separating them. In DNA form, the CDR3 reads TGTGCCAGCAGCTCCTACCGGGAAGCTTTCTTT. Protein sequence: CASSSYREAFF.

This clonotype was observed a few times. The chain combines TRBV19 with TRBJ1-6; tentative D call: TRBD1 (5 bases). The germline gives CDR1 LNHDA, CDR2 SQIVND (reference sequence). The V gene lost 10 bases and the J gene lost 9 bases, with 22 bases spanning the gap. The CDR3 totals 15 residues. The CDR3 coding sequence is TGTGCCACCATCGGGACGGGGACTTTGGGTTCACCCCTCCACTTT. This translates into CATIGTGTLGSPLHF. Supplemented by reference TRBV19 and TRBJ1-6, the full variable domain reads DGGITQSPKYLFRKEGQNVTLSCEQNLNHDAMYWYRQDPGQGLRLIYYSQIVNDFQKGDIAEGYSVSREKKESFPLTVTSAQKNPTAFYLCATIGTGTLGSPLHFGNGTRLTVT.

A few counts support this clonotype. This rearrangement joins TRBV7-9 to TRBJ2-7, with D unclear. The CDR3 has 13 residues. Germline V gene lookup returns CDR1 SEHNR and CDR2 FQNEAQ (reference sequence). V was pared by 2 bases and J by 7 bases, with 12 bases between. CDR3 residues: CASSLSNPGEQYF. In nucleotides, the CDR3 is TGTGCCAGCAGCTTATCGAACCCCGGGGAGCAGTACTTC. The full variable domain, with the rest looked up from reference TRBV7-9 and TRBJ2-7, is DTGVSQNPRHKITKRGQNVTFRCDPISEHNRLYWYRQTLGQGPEFLTYFQNEAQLEKSRLLSDRFSAERPKGSFSTLEIQRTEQGDSAMYLCASSLSNPGEQYFGPGTRLTVT.

This clonotype was recorded a few times. CDR3: CASTGDSQETQYF. The CDR3 nucleotides are TGTGCCAGCACCGGGGACAGTCAAGAGACCCAGTACTTC. This chain uses TRBV12-3 or TRBV12-4 with TRBJ2-5; 7 positions agree with TRBD1. This CDR3 contains 13 residues. With 7 bases clipped from V and 2 bases from J, the junction kept 4 bases outside the gene matches.